The rows below give T cell receptor beta chains drawn from one sample of a study of blood T cell repertoires in COVID-19. Generated by immunoSEQ multiplex PCR, the TCRdb table keeps only in-frame clones and is missing some. The sample contains about 120,000 clones, over 75% of which appear only once. The sequencing input was peripheral blood. The receptors here all came from a man in his 70s with active or convalescent COVID-19. CDR3s include the opening cysteine and the closing phenylalanine or tryptophan. Each record gives: V gene, J gene, CDR3 protein.

TRBV5-1	TRBJ2-7	CASSFGQILRGFYEQYF
TRBV4-1	TRBJ2-1	CASSQVAGSNEQFF
TRBV6-5	TRBJ1-1	CASRGGPNTEAFF
TRBV10-3	TRBJ2-1	CAISPGTSAYNEQFF
TRBV15	TRBJ2-3	CATSRDSEGAPDTQYF
TRBV11-3	TRBJ2-2	CASTPREGGELFF
TRBV9	TRBJ2-1	CASSVVERGNEQFF
TRBV6-1	TRBJ1-4	CASSEPRRATNEKLFF
TRBV28	TRBJ1-5	CASRPGTGGNQPQHF
TRBV19	TRBJ1-4	CASAGQGDEKLFF
TRBV5-1	TRBJ2-7	CASSLEAGTSEQYF
TRBV7-9	TRBJ2-2	CASSRTGLAGTNTGELFF
TRBV5-6	TRBJ1-1	CASSRQEMNTEAFF
TRBV10-3	TRBJ1-4	CAISPGTGVEKLFF
TRBV5-1	TRBJ2-1	CASSFLAGGPSSYNEQFF
TRBV6-5	TRBJ2-7	CASSYSRVHEQYF
TRBV4-1	TRBJ2-1	CASSQEWEINNEQFF
TRBV3-1/TRBV3-2	TRBJ2-2	CASSQETRTPRGASGSSTGELFF
TRBV28	TRBJ2-7	CASSTSGIIPYEQYF
TRBV18	TRBJ1-6	CASSPSGNEAHSPLHF
TRBV6-1	TRBJ2-3	CASSAGLAGVRDTQYF
TRBV6-5	TRBJ1-2	CASSYSGQGYGYTF